A single sample gave rise to the 3 T cell receptor beta chains below, sequenced in a study of CD8+CD57+ T cells in acquired aplastic anemia. Using genomic DNA as the template, TCR beta VDJ and CDR3 profiling was carried out. TCRdb passed the reads through MiXCR, listing each CDR3 protein once. This table has some 200,000 distinct CDR3 sequences, almost 35% appearing once. The specimen was sorted CD4+, CD8+, or CD8+CD57+ T cells (not recorded which) from PBMCs. The source is a human donor in good health, serving as a control.

This clonotype was counted many times. The rearrangement links TRBV2 to TRBJ1-5; D is ambiguous. This CDR3 has 14 residues. From germline, CDR1 is SNHLY and CDR2 FYNNEI. Trimming took off 6 bases at V and 0 bases at J, with 9 bases between the two ends. The CDR3 spells CASRPNYSNQPQHF. The DNA of the CDR3 is TGTGCCAGCAGACCTAACTATAGCAATCAGCCCCAGCATTTT.

This chain uses TRBV15 with TRBJ2-1, with 7 positions matching TRBD1. Trimming cost V 0 bases and J 10 bases; bases outside gene matches: 12. This CDR3 contains 16 residues. Germline CDR1 reads LNHNV; CDR2 reads YYDKDF (reference sequence). The CDR3 DNA reads TGTGCCACCAGCAGAGATCTGACAGGGTCGCCCGGCGAGCAGTTCTTC. The encoded protein is CATSRDLTGSPGEQFF.

At least ten counts were recorded for this clonotype. The CDR3 DNA sequence: TGCAGCGTTGTTGCACTAGCGAGAGGTGAGCAGTTCTTC. Translated: CSVVALARGEQFF. The chain is built from TRBV29-1 and TRBJ2-1; 7 bases align to TRBD2. CDR1 and CDR2 from the germline V gene are SQVTM and ANQGSEA. This CDR3 region has 13 residues. V trimming: 4 bases; J trimming: 9 bases; junction bases outside the gene matches: 9.